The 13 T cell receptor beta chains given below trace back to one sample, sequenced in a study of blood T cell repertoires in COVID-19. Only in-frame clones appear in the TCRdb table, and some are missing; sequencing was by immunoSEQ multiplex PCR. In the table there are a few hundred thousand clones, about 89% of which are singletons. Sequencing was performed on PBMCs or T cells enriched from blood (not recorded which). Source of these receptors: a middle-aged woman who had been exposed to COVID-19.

DNA of the CDR3: TGCGCCAGCAGCTTACAGGGGGCCTTGAACACTGAAGCTTTCTTT. Translated, it gives CASSLQGALNTEAFF. The gene calls are TRBV5-1 and TRBJ1-1, with TRBD1 matching 9 bases. Germline CDR1 reads SGHRS; CDR2 reads YFSETQ. This CDR3 comprises 15 residues. The trim removed 2 bases at V and 0 bases at J, leaving 2 bases unmatched.

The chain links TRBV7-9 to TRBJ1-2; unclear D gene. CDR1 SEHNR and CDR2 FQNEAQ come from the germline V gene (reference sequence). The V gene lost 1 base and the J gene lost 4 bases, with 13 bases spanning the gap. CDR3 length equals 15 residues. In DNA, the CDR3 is TGTGCCAGCAGCTTAGATTCCCGCAGATCCTATGGCTACACCTTC. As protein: CASSLDSRRSYGYTF.

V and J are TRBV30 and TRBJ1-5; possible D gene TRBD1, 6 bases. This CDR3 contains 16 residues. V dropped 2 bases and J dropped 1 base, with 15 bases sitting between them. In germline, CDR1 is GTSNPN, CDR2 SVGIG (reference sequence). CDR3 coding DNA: TGTGCCTGGAGTCCCCCGGGACAAAGGAGCAATCAGCCCCAGCATTTT. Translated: CAWSPPGQRSNQPQHF.

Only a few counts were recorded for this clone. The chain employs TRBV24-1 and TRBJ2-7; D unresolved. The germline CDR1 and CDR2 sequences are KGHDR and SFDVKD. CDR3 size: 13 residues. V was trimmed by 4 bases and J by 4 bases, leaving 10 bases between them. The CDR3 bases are TGTGCCACCAGTGACGGAGCGCGGTACGAGCAGTACTTC. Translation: CATSDGARYEQYF.

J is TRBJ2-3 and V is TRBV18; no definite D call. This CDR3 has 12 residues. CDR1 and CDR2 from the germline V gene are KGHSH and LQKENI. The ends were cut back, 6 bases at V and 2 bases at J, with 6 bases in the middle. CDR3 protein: CASSQITDTQYF. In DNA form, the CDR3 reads TGTGCCAGCTCCCAGATCACAGATACGCAGTATTTT.

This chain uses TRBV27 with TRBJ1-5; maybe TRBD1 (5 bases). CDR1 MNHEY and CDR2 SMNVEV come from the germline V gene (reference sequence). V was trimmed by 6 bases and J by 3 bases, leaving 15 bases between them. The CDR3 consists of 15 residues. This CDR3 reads CASRKNGRDNQPQHF. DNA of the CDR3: TGTGCCAGCAGAAAGAATGGCAGGGACAATCAGCCCCAGCATTTT.

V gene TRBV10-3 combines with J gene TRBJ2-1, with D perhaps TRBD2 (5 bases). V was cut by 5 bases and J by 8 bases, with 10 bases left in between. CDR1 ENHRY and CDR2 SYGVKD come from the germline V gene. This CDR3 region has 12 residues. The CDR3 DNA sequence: TGTGCCATCAGTAAGAGGGCAGATGAGCAGTTCTTC. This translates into CAISKRADEQFF.

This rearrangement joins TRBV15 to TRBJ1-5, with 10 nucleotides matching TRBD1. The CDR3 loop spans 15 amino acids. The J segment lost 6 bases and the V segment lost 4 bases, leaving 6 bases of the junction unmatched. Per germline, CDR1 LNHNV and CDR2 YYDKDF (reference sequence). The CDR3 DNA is TGTGCCACCAGCAAACAGGGACAGGGGTTTCAGCCCCAGCATTTT. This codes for CATSKQGQGFQPQHF.

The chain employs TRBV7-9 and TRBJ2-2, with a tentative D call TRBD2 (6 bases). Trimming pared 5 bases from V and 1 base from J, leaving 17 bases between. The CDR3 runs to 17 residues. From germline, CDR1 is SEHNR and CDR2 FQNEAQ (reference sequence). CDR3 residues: CASSEKWDSGNTGELFF. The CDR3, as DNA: TGTGCCAGCAGCGAAAAGTGGGACTCGGGGAACACCGGGGAGCTGTTTTTT.

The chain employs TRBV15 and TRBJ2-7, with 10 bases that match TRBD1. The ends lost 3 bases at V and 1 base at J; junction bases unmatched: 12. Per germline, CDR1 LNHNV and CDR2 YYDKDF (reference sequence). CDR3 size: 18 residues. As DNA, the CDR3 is TGTGCCACCAGCAGGAAGGGACAGGGGATAATGGGTTCCTACGAGCAGTACTTC. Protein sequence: CATSRKGQGIMGSYEQYF.

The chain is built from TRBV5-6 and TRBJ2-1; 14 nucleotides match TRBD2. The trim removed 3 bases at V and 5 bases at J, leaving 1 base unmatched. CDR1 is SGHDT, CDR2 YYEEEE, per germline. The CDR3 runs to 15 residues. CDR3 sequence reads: CASSWGLAGDNEQFF. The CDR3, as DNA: TGTGCCAGCAGCTGGGGACTAGCGGGGGACAATGAGCAGTTCTTC.

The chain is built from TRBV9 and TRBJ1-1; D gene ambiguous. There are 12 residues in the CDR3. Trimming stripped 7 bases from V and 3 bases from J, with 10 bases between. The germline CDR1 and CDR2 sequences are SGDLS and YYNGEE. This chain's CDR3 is CASGRVDTEAFF. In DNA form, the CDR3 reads TGTGCCAGCGGGAGGGTCGACACTGAAGCTTTCTTT.

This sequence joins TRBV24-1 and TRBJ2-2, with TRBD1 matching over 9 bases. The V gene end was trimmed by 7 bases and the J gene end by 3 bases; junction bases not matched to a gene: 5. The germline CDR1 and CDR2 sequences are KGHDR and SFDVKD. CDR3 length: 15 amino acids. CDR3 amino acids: CATSPTGGYTGELFF. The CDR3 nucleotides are TGTGCCACCAGCCCGACAGGGGGTTACACCGGGGAGCTGTTTTTT.